Each of the 3 T cell receptor beta chains below was sequenced from the same sample in a study of cytomegalovirus exposure and HLA in healthy donors. The PCR made use of 60 Vbeta and 13 Jbeta primers. The protocol was immunoSEQ multiplex PCR, while the TCRdb copy is restricted to in-frame clones and leaves out a portion. Of some 130,000 clones listed, around 78% are singletons. Sequencing was carried out using PBMCs. These receptors came from a woman aged 45-60 years in good health and CMV-seronegative.

The chain employs TRBV18 and TRBJ2-2; 7 bases match TRBD2. CDR1 and CDR2 from the germline V gene are KGHSH and LQKENI. The junction had 11 bases not matched to a gene; V was cut back by 3 bases and J by 4 bases. CDR3 length equals 17 residues. DNA for the CDR3: TGTGCCAGCTCACCCCTCCCGCCTAGCGGCCCCACCGGGGAGCTGTTTTTT. As protein: CASSPLPPSGPTGELFF.

The V and J genes are TRBV7-9 and TRBJ1-2; D is uncertain. This CDR3 region has 14 residues. V was clipped by 4 bases and J by 0 bases, with 9 bases between them. The V gene's germline CDR1 is SEHNR and CDR2 FQNEAQ (reference sequence). The chain's CDR3 is CASSSNGANYGYTF. In DNA, the CDR3 is TGTGCCAGCAGCTCAAACGGGGCTAACTATGGCTACACCTTC.

The chain uses TRBV7-9 and TRBJ1-1; D is unresolved. Trimming left V 4 bases short and J 0 bases short, with 9 bases between. Per germline, CDR1 SEHNR and CDR2 FQNEAQ (reference sequence). The CDR3 has 14 residues. The DNA of the CDR3 is TGTGCCAGCAGCTCCACCCCAGTGAACACTGAAGCTTTCTTT. Protein sequence: CASSSTPVNTEAFF.